This T cell receptor (beta chain) was recovered during a study of T cell responses to AZD1222 COVID-19 vaccine. Regarding the study as a whole: Vaccination with two AZD1222 doses was followed by a rise in Spike-specific TCR breadth and depth. Females made up more of the donors, who were largely white British, and clonal diversity may have come out too low.

Germline CDR1 SNHLY, CDR2 FYNNEI. The CDR3 extends over 15 amino acids. Pooling covered second doses at about 4 or about 12 weeks. For this clone: Its antigen is not known. A read error may produce the germline difference seen at one junction end.

Profiled with immunoSEQ multiplex PCR; TCRdb holds only in-frame clones, not every one. The data contain 250,000 to 300,000 clones, about 94% of them singletons. The TCR comes from an adult who received the AZD1222 COVID-19 vaccine. Material: peripheral blood, obtained 28 days after the second AZD1222 dose. The chain joins TRBV2 to TRBJ2-1, with 9 positions matching TRBD2. CDR3 region: CASSAGTSSNNEQFF. The CDR3 nucleotides read TGTGCCAGCAGCGCTGGGACTAGCTCCAACAATGAGCAGTTCTTC.